The next 9 T cell receptor beta chains were all read from a single sample in a study of blood T cell repertoires in COVID-19. Here immunoSEQ multiplex PCR was the method, and the copy in TCRdb shows in-frame clones only, minus some. The sample lists roughly 250,000 clones; more than 60% were seen once. Material for sequencing was peripheral blood. Source of these receptors: a woman between 40 and 55 years old with active or convalescent COVID-19.

This clone has only a few counts. The chain employs TRBV4-1 and TRBJ2-1, with 11 bases aligning to TRBD2. J lost 5 bases, V lost 2 bases, and 5 bases had no gene match. Germline assignment: CDR1 MGHRA and CDR2 YSYEKL. The CDR3 sequence is 16 residues long. The CDR3 DNA is TGCGCCAGCAGCCAATTGACTAGCGGGAACGACAATGAGCAGTTCTTC. This translates into CASSQLTSGNDNEQFF.

The rearrangement links TRBV4-1 to TRBJ2-5; D is ambiguous. Germline V gene sequence: CDR1 MGHRA, CDR2 YSYEKL. CDR3 length: 14 residues. V dropped 1 base and J dropped 4 bases, with 10 bases sitting between them. The CDR3 sequence: CASSQGQLRETQYF. As DNA, the CDR3 is TGCGCCAGCAGCCAAGGGCAGTTAAGAGAGACCCAGTACTTC.

The chain employs TRBV7-3 and TRBJ1-1, with D unclear. This CDR3 region has 15 residues. Germline lookup yields CDR1 SGHTA and CDR2 FQGTGA. V lost 1 base and J 6 bases, leaving 15 bases between the germline ends. CDR3 sequence reads: CASSLMAGGNAEAFF. CDR3 coding DNA: TGTGCCAGCAGCTTAATGGCAGGAGGAAACGCTGAAGCTTTCTTT.

The V call is TRBV6-1, the J call TRBJ1-2; D call uncertain. The CDR3 consists of 15 residues. V gave up 3 bases and J gave up 4 bases, with 15 bases separating them. Germline CDR1 is MNHNS and CDR2 is SASEGT. This CDR3 is CASSDLHRFLYGYTF. In DNA, the CDR3 is TGTGCCAGCAGTGATCTGCATCGGTTCCTCTATGGCTACACCTTC.

The rearrangement joins TRBV9 to TRBJ2-2; tentatively, D is TRBD2 (6 bases). The CDR3 runs 16 residues. The germline CDR1 and CDR2 sequences are SGDLS and YYNGEE. V gave up 4 bases and J gave up 2 bases, with 15 bases separating them. The CDR3 DNA reads TGTGCCAGCAGCCTCGGGGTAGCGGTTAACACCGGGGAGCTGTTTTTT. Protein sequence: CASSLGVAVNTGELFF.

The gene calls are TRBV5-4 and TRBJ2-3; tentative D call: TRBD1 (5 bases). Germline-derived CDR1 and CDR2 are SGHNT and YYREEE (reference sequence). V was trimmed by 4 bases and J by 3 bases, leaving 15 bases between them. CDR3 size: 15 residues. The CDR3 coding sequence is TGTGCCAGCAGCCGTACAGGTCTTGGGACAGATACGCAGTATTTT. Translation: CASSRTGLGTDTQYF.

This rearrangement joins TRBV7-8 to TRBJ1-3; D call uncertain. V shed 3 bases and J shed 0 bases, with 9 bases lying between them. Looked up from germline, CDR1 is SGHVS and CDR2 is FQNEAQ. CDR3 size: 15 residues. The DNA of the CDR3 is TGTGCCAGCAGCTTCGGGGTAAACTCTGGAAACACCATATATTTT. Protein sequence: CASSFGVNSGNTIYF.

The chain uses TRBV5-1 and TRBJ2-2; D ambiguous. Trimming took 0 bases from V and 5 from J, leaving 5 bases between them. The CDR3 has 13 amino acids. Germline lookup yields CDR1 SGHRS and CDR2 YFSETQ. The CDR3 DNA sequence: TGCGCCAGCAGCTTGGTAGAGACCGGGGAGCTGTTTTTT. Translating gives CASSLVETGELFF.

This chain joins TRBV2 and TRBJ1-1; possible D gene TRBD1, 6 bases. CDR1 is SNHLY and CDR2 is FYNNEI in the germline V gene. V was clipped by 7 bases and J by 1 base, with 22 bases between them. CDR3 length equals 17 residues. The CDR3 loop is CASNPLSPGHSNTEAFF. In nucleotides, the CDR3 is TGTGCCAGCAATCCCCTCTCGCCGGGACACTCGAACACTGAAGCTTTCTTT.